These 29 T cell receptor beta chains originate from one sample sequenced in a study of regulatory T cells in long-lasting Graves disease. The time point here: newly diagnosed GD, antithyroid drugs for less than 3 months. From RNA extracted from PBMCs, the TCR library was made. Libraries of TCR beta came from iRepertoire HTBI primers plus Arm-PCR of CDR3 regions. MiXCR, run by TCRdb on the multiplex PCR reads, gives a single entry per CDR3 protein. The sample holds 400,000 to 550,000 distinct CDR3 sequences; about 15% are singletons and the top ten take roughly a sixth. This sample also belongs to another study, concerning T cells in Graves' hyperthyroidism and ophthalmopathy.

The sequences come from peripheral blood mononuclear cells (PBMCs), collected at new diagnosis, from a patient treated with antithyroid drugs. These receptors all come from a woman aged 25 to 39 with Graves disease.

This clonotype has a count of ten or more. The rearrangement uses TRBV11-2 and TRBJ1-4; 8 bases are shared with TRBD1. Germline CDR1 is SGHAT and CDR2 is FQNNGV. V dropped 4 bases and J dropped 8; count of bases not matched to a gene: 6. This CDR3 is 14 amino acids long. CDR3 region: CASSSDRVLEKLFF. Here the CDR3 DNA reads TGTGCCAGCAGCTCGGACAGGGTGCTCGAAAAACTGTTTTTT.

For this clonotype: A clone one base away is much larger, so this may be a read error. The chain is built from TRBV28 and TRBJ1-1, with D possibly matching TRBD1 (5 bases). The CDR3 length is 17 residues. Germline lookup yields CDR1 MDHEN and CDR2 SYDVKM. Trimming took off 6 bases at V and 1 base at J, with 21 bases between the two ends. The CDR3 bases are TGTGCCAGCAGCTTGGCCCGACGGCCCGGGACGAACACTGAAGCTTTCTTT. Its translation is CASSLARRPGTNTEAFF. Using reference TRBV28 and TRBJ1-1 for the parts outside the CDR3, the full variable domain is DVKVTQSSRYLVKRTGEKVFLECVQDMDHENMFWYRQDPGLGLRLIYFSYDVKMKEKGDIPEGYSVSREKKERFSLILESASTNQTSMYLCASSLARRPGTNTEAFFGQGTRLTVV.

This clonotype was seen ten or more times. This rearrangement joins TRBV6-1 to TRBJ2-5; D is perhaps TRBD1 or TRBD2 (5 bases each). The CDR3 extends over 11 amino acids. Germline V gene data show CDR1 as MNHNS and CDR2 as SASEGT. Trimming stripped 5 bases from V and 7 bases from J, with 8 bases between. CDR3 bases: TGTGCCAGCAGTCAGGGAGTGACCCAGTACTTC. As protein: CASSQGVTQYF.

Many counts were recorded for this clonotype. V usage is TRBV10-3 and J usage is TRBJ2-7, with 8 bases that match TRBD1. With V trimmed by 4 bases and J by 2 bases, 10 bases remained unmatched. The CDR3 sequence is 16 residues long. Germline V gene data show CDR1 as ENHRY and CDR2 as SYGVKD. Written as DNA, the CDR3 is TGTGCCATCAGTGGGACAGGGAATATTCGTCCCTACGAGCAGTACTTC. This sequence encodes CAISGTGNIRPYEQYF.

Only a few counts were recorded for this clonotype. J is TRBJ1-4 and V is TRBV12-3 or TRBV12-4, with TRBD1 identical over 7 bases. The trim removed 0 bases at V and 4 bases at J, leaving 2 bases unmatched. This CDR3 is 15 amino acids long. This chain's CDR3 is CASSLAGTDNEKLFF. The CDR3 DNA reads TGTGCCAGCAGTTTAGCGGGGACAGATAATGAAAAACTGTTTTTT.

V gene TRBV7-9 combines with J gene TRBJ2-7; 7 bases align to TRBD2. The CDR3 sequence is 16 residues long. The trim removed 5 bases at V and 6 bases at J, leaving 16 bases unmatched. Germline-derived CDR1 and CDR2 are SEHNR and FQNEAQ (reference sequence). The CDR3, as DNA: TGTGCCAGCAGCCCACCTTCCCTGGCGGGAGAGGGCGAGCAGTACTTC. As protein: CASSPPSLAGEGEQYF.

The gene calls are TRBV5-1 and TRBJ2-2; no definite D call. The V end was cut by 6 bases, the J end by 1 base, with 10 bases between. CDR1 SGHRS and CDR2 YFSETQ come from the germline V gene. This CDR3 region has 14 residues. CDR3 sequence (DNA): TGCGCCAGCACCTGGATAGGGAACACCGGGGAGCTGTTTTTT. Translating it yields CASTWIGNTGELFF. Looking up the rest from reference TRBV5-1 and TRBJ2-2 gives the full variable domain: KAGVTQTPRYLIKTRGQQVTLSCSPISGHRSVSWYQQTPGQGLQFLFEYFSETQRNKGNFPGRFSGRQFSNSRSEMNVSTLELGDSALYLCASTWIGNTGELFFGEGSRLTVL.

V gene TRBV4-1 combines with J gene TRBJ1-2; the D gene is possibly TRBD1 (5 bases). This CDR3 spans 13 amino acids. CDR1 is MGHRA, CDR2 YSYEKL, per germline. Trimming stripped 1 base from V and 6 bases from J, with 9 bases between. This chain's CDR3 is CASSQVSGDGYTF. The DNA of the CDR3 is TGCGCCAGCAGCCAAGTTTCGGGGGATGGCTACACCTTC.

This clonotype was counted many times. V is TRBV3-1 and J is TRBJ1-1, with unresolved D. Between the trimmed V and J ends, which lost 4 bases and 0 bases, there was a span of 15 bases. This CDR3 comprises 16 residues. From germline, CDR1 is LGHDT and CDR2 YNNKEL (reference sequence). The CDR3 region is CASSPPRSGMNTEAFF. The CDR3, as DNA: TGTGCCAGCAGCCCACCGAGGAGCGGGATGAACACTGAAGCTTTCTTT.

This clonotype was seen a handful of times. This chain links TRBV12-3 or TRBV12-4 with TRBJ1-1, with unresolved D. The V gene lost 5 bases and the J gene lost 6 bases, with 10 bases spanning the gap. The CDR3 runs to 12 residues. The CDR3 coding sequence is TGTGCCAGCAGTCCCAGGTTCGCTGAAGCTTTCTTT. Protein: CASSPRFAEAFF.

There are many counts of this clonotype. The chain combines TRBV15 with TRBJ2-5; D perhaps matches TRBD2 (6 bases). The CDR3 totals 16 residues. V dropped 3 bases and J dropped 1 base, with 15 bases sitting between them. Germline V gives CDR1 LNHNV, CDR2 YYDKDF (reference sequence). CDR3 region: CATSRGLAAPQETQYF. The CDR3 bases are TGTGCCACCAGCAGGGGGTTAGCGGCCCCCCAAGAGACCCAGTACTTC.

The sample holds many counts of this clonotype. CDR3 sequence (DNA): TGTGCCAGCGCCTCCGGGACTAGCGTACAAGAGACCCAGTACTTC. Its translation is CASASGTSVQETQYF. The chain combines TRBV7-9 with TRBJ2-5; TRBD2 aligns across 10 bases. The ends lost 8 bases at V and 2 bases at J; junction bases unmatched: 8. This CDR3 spans 15 amino acids. CDR1 is SEHNR, CDR2 FQNEAQ, per germline (reference sequence).

V usage is TRBV7-9 and J usage is TRBJ2-1; 13 bases map to TRBD2. Germline values: CDR1 SEHNR, CDR2 FQNEAQ (reference sequence). The CDR3 is 17 amino acids. The J segment lost 1 base and the V segment lost 3 bases, leaving 3 bases of the junction unmatched. CDR3 coding DNA: TGTGCCAGCAGCTTCCCGACTAGCGGGAGGTCCTACAATGAGCAGTTCTTC. Translation: CASSFPTSGRSYNEQFF.

This clonotype was detected only a few times. This chain joins TRBV11-2 and TRBJ1-3; TRBD1 matches at 7 bases. From germline, CDR1 is SGHAT and CDR2 FQNNGV. The CDR3 length is 14 residues. The junction had 3 bases not matched to a gene; V was cut back by 7 bases and J by 0 bases. The CDR3 spells CASNRDSSGNTIYF. The CDR3 DNA reads as TGTGCCAGCAACAGGGACAGCTCTGGAAACACCATATATTTT.

This clonotype was found many times. The chain uses TRBV2 and TRBJ1-2; D call uncertain. The CDR3 has 15 amino acids. The germline V gene has CDR1 SNHLY and CDR2 FYNNEI. V was trimmed by 1 base and J by 0 bases, leaving 9 bases between them. The CDR3 bases are TGTGCCAGCAGTGAAGTGAAGTCAGCTAACTATGGCTACACCTTC. Translated, it gives CASSEVKSANYGYTF.

This clonotype was counted many times. The chain links TRBV20-1 to TRBJ2-7, with TRBD2 matching 10 bases. J was trimmed by 3 bases and V by 3 bases; bases with no gene match: 8. The CDR3 length is 15 residues. Germline CDR1 is DFQATT and CDR2 is SNEGSKA (reference sequence). CDR3 sequence (DNA): TGCAGTGCTAGTGCGGAGCGGGAGGGCCTCTACGAGCAGTACTTC. It codes for CSASAEREGLYEQYF.

At least ten counts were recorded for this clonotype. This chain uses TRBV3-1 with TRBJ1-6; D gene ambiguous. The ends were cut back, 3 bases at V and 7 bases at J, with 10 bases in the middle. The V gene's germline CDR1 is LGHDT and CDR2 YNNKEL (reference sequence). The CDR3 sequence is 14 residues long. The CDR3 is CASSHSTENSPLHF. In nucleotides, the CDR3 is TGTGCCAGCAGCCACTCCACAGAAAATTCACCCCTCCACTTT.

This clonotype was detected ten times or more. The chain employs TRBV11-2 and TRBJ2-1, with 10 bases fitting TRBD2. The CDR3 runs 16 residues. Germline V CDR1 and CDR2: SGHAT, FQNNGV. Germline trimming cut 1 base from V and 8 bases from J; bases unmatched to any gene: 8. The CDR3, as DNA: TGTGCCAGCAGCTTAGGTTACAGCGGGAGGGTCGATGAGCAGTTCTTC. This sequence encodes CASSLGYSGRVDEQFF.

In its sample, this clonotype was seen a few times. The chain couples TRBV28 to TRBJ2-1, with TRBD1 identical over 9 bases. Germline V gene lookup returns CDR1 MDHEN and CDR2 SYDVKM. Germline trimming cut 5 bases from V and 6 bases from J; bases unmatched to any gene: 11. The CDR3 is 16 residues long. CDR3 protein: CASSRGTGTGFNEQFF. CDR3 nucleotide sequence: TGTGCCAGCAGTCGGGGGACCGGGACAGGGTTCAATGAGCAGTTCTTC.

In this sample, this clonotype turned up many times. The CDR3, as DNA: TGTGCCAGCAGAACAGGGGACGAGCAGTACTTC. As protein: CASRTGDEQYF. The V gene is TRBV6-1, the J gene TRBJ2-7; the match to TRBD1 covers 7 bases. The CDR3 consists of 11 residues. J was trimmed by 5 bases and V by 6 bases; bases with no gene match: 1. Germline V gene lookup returns CDR1 MNHNS and CDR2 SASEGT.

The sample holds a few counts of this clonotype. The chain recombines TRBV7-9 with TRBJ1-4, with 8 bases that match TRBD1. CDR3 length: 14 residues. With 5 bases clipped from V and 7 bases from J, the junction kept 6 bases outside the gene matches. Germline V gene sequence: CDR1 SEHNR, CDR2 FQNEAQ (reference sequence). The CDR3 sequence: CASSPGGHGEKLFF. For the CDR3, the DNA is TGTGCCAGCAGCCCAGGGGGCCACGGTGAAAAACTGTTTTTT.

This clonotype showed up many times. The rearrangement uses TRBV11-2 and TRBJ2-7, with 15 nucleotides matching TRBD2. Germline-derived CDR1 and CDR2 are SGHAT and FQNNGV. There are 17 residues in the CDR3. J lost 0 bases, V lost 5 bases, and 5 bases had no gene match. The CDR3 sequence is CASSRGLAGGYSYEQYF. The CDR3 DNA reads TGTGCCAGCAGCCGGGGACTAGCGGGAGGATACTCCTACGAGCAGTACTTC.

This clonotype was recorded at least ten times. The junction departs from the called germline gene at one end, perhaps through a read error. The chain joins TRBV2 to TRBJ2-3; 10 bases are shared with TRBD2. This CDR3 region has 10 residues. CDR1 is SNHLY, CDR2 FYNNEI, per germline. Written as DNA, the CDR3 is TGTGCCATCACCGGGACTAGCGTCGATTTT. Translated: CAITGTSVDF.

This clonotype came up many times. J is TRBJ2-3 and V is TRBV24-1; 8 nucleotides agree with TRBD2. The CDR3 length is 14 residues. Germline CDR1 and CDR2: KGHDR and SFDVKD. Trimming took 10 bases from V and 1 from J; bases not matched to a gene: 6. DNA for the CDR3: TGTGCCACGAGAGCGGGAGCCCGCACAGATACGCAGTATTTT. It encodes CATRAGARTDTQYF.

This clonotype was found a few times. The chain uses TRBV29-1 and TRBJ2-3, with TRBD2 matching 9 bases. CDR1 is SQVTM, CDR2 ANQGSEA, per germline. V shed 4 bases and J 4 bases; nucleotides not matched to a gene: 12. This CDR3 has 16 residues. The CDR3 region has the DNA TGCAGCGTTGTACGTAGCGGGAGTTCAAGAGCAGATACGCAGTATTTT. The encoded protein is CSVVRSGSSRADTQYF.

This clonotype was detected many times. The rearrangement joins TRBV30 to TRBJ1-2, with D possibly matching TRBD1 (6 bases). Germline lookup yields CDR1 GTSNPN and CDR2 SVGIG (reference sequence). This CDR3 comprises 15 residues. V lost 3 bases and J lost 8, with 22 bases in between. Written as DNA, the CDR3 is TGTGCCTGGAGGCCTACGGGACACAGTATGAGCGGCTACACCTTC. It is translated as CAWRPTGHSMSGYTF.

In this sample, this clonotype turned up many times. The chain uses TRBV24-1 and TRBJ2-1; 7 bases map to TRBD2. V shed 0 bases and J 4 bases; nucleotides not matched to a gene: 11. Germline CDR1 KGHDR, CDR2 SFDVKD. The CDR3 covers 18 residues. CDR3 sequence: CATSDLTISEGGYNEQFF. DNA of the CDR3: TGTGCCACCAGTGATTTGACAATTAGCGAGGGAGGGTACAATGAGCAGTTCTTC.

This clonotype was recorded a few times. J is TRBJ2-4 and V is TRBV25-1; D is tentatively TRBD1 or TRBD2 (5 bases each). This CDR3 is built from 15 residues. The V gene's germline CDR1 is MGHDK and CDR2 SYGVNS. Trimming took 0 bases from V and 0 from J, leaving 6 bases between them. Here the CDR3 DNA reads TGTGCCAGCAGTGAATACGGGACAGCCAAAAACATTCAGTACTTC. Its translation: CASSEYGTAKNIQYF. Using reference TRBV25-1 and TRBJ2-4 for the parts outside the CDR3, the full variable domain is EADIYQTPRYLVIGTGKKITLECSQTMGHDKMYWYQQDPGMELHLIHYSYGVNSTEKGDLSSESTVSRIRTEHFPLTLESARPSHTSQYLCASSEYGTAKNIQYFGAGTRLSVL.

This clonotype was seen at least ten times. The chain recombines TRBV5-1 with TRBJ2-3; D ambiguous. This CDR3 is 15 amino acids long. From germline, CDR1 is SGHRS and CDR2 YFSETQ. V lost 0 bases, J lost 2 bases, and 10 bases lay in between. The CDR3 sequence is CASSLASRPTDTQYF. The CDR3 bases are TGCGCCAGCAGCTTGGCCTCGCGGCCCACAGATACGCAGTATTTT.